Shown below are 17 T cell receptor beta chains from a single sample sequenced in a study of T cells in localized non-small cell lung cancer. The repertoire was sequenced with immunoSEQ multiplex PCR; TCRdb's copy has only in-frame clones and lacks some. The sample holds tens of thousands of clones, 84% seen once. The source material was peripheral blood, sampled before any cancer treatment. These receptors were taken from a man between 35 and 75 years old with stage I lung adenocarcinoma.

The J gene is TRBJ2-2, the V gene TRBV28, with a tentative D call TRBD1 (6 bases). Trimming cost V 10 bases and J 0 bases, with 15 bases left between them. Germline CDR1 is MDHEN and CDR2 is SYDVKM. The CDR3 runs to 15 residues. The CDR3 protein is CATYERGSNTGELFF. The CDR3 region has the DNA TGTGCCACTTACGAAAGGGGGTCGAACACCGGGGAGCTGTTTTTT.

The V call is TRBV5-1, the J call TRBJ2-2; D is ambiguous. V was pared by 1 base and J by 2 bases, with 9 bases between. The CDR3 totals 15 residues. The germline V gene has CDR1 SGHRS and CDR2 YFSETQ. The CDR3 region has the DNA TGCGCCAGCAGCTTGCGACCAGATAACACCGGGGAGCTGTTTTTT. It translates to CASSLRPDNTGELFF.

The chain joins TRBV6-6 to TRBJ2-6; possible D gene TRBD1, 5 bases. The CDR3 totals 15 residues. The V end lost 8 bases, the J end lost 1 base, and 12 bases lay between the germline ends. Germline lookup yields CDR1 MNHNY and CDR2 SVGAGI (reference sequence). The CDR3 protein is CASQAQASGANVLTF. CDR3 coding DNA: TGTGCCAGCCAGGCACAGGCGTCTGGGGCCAACGTCCTGACTTTC.

The rearrangement links TRBV5-6 to TRBJ1-5; 9 bases are shared with TRBD1. The V gene's germline CDR1 is SGHDT and CDR2 YYEEEE. The CDR3 length is 15 residues. Trimming at V came to 4 bases and at J to 5 bases, leaving 7 bases not matched to a gene. CDR3 loop: CASSQGQGNYQPQHF. The CDR3 DNA reads as TGTGCCAGCAGCCAAGGACAGGGGAACTATCAGCCCCAGCATTTT. Full variable domain (outside the CDR3, taken from reference TRBV5-6 and TRBJ1-5): DAGVTQSPTHLIKTRGQQVTLRCSPKSGHDTVSWYQQALGQGPQFIFQYYEEEERQRGNFPDRFSGHQFPNYSSELNVNALLLGDSALYLCASSQGQGNYQPQHFGDGTRLSIL.

V usage is TRBV5-6 and J usage is TRBJ1-4; perhaps TRBD1 as D (5 bases). This CDR3 contains 15 residues. V lost 0 bases to trimming and J lost 5 bases, with 11 bases between them. Germline V gives CDR1 SGHDT, CDR2 YYEEEE. This chain's CDR3 is CASSLGQGTNEKLFF. The CDR3 DNA is TGTGCCAGCAGCTTGGGCCAGGGAACGAATGAAAAACTGTTTTTT. The full variable domain, rest sourced from reference TRBV5-6 and TRBJ1-4, is DAGVTQSPTHLIKTRGQQVTLRCSPKSGHDTVSWYQQALGQGPQFIFQYYEEEERQRGNFPDRFSGHQFPNYSSELNVNALLLGDSALYLCASSLGQGTNEKLFFGSGTQLSVL.

The chain recombines TRBV15 with TRBJ2-7, with TRBD2 matching 12 bases. From germline, CDR1 is LNHNV and CDR2 YYDKDF (reference sequence). The CDR3 has 16 amino acids. J was trimmed by 2 bases and V by 4 bases; bases with no gene match: 6. The CDR3 here is CATSKSPSGGAYEQYF. As DNA, the CDR3 is TGTGCCACCAGCAAATCCCCTAGCGGGGGGGCCTACGAGCAGTACTTC.

The CDR3 DNA follows: TGTGCCAGCAGTGGTGGTGGACTCTACACCGGGGAGCTGTTTTTT. The encoded protein is CASSGGGLYTGELFF. The chain combines TRBV2 with TRBJ2-2, with TRBD2 as a possible D gene (5 bases). CDR3 length: 15 amino acids. The germline V gene has CDR1 SNHLY and CDR2 FYNNEI. V lost 4 bases and J 3 bases, leaving 12 bases between the germline ends.

V usage is TRBV7-8 and J usage is TRBJ2-5, with 7 bases lining up with TRBD2. This CDR3 is 14 amino acids long. The V gene's germline CDR1 is SGHVS and CDR2 FQNEAQ. V was pared by 2 bases and J by 5 bases, with 5 bases of the junction left unmatched. The CDR3 DNA reads TGTGCCAGCAGCTTATGGACTAGACAGGAGACCCAGTACTTC. The encoded protein is CASSLWTRQETQYF.

This clone was seen more than once but under ten times. The genes are TRBV9 and TRBJ2-2; 10 bases agree with TRBD2. This CDR3 has 15 residues. V lost 3 bases, J lost 7 bases, and 6 bases stayed unmatched. Germline CDR1 reads SGDLS; CDR2 reads YYNGEE. The CDR3 DNA sequence: TGTGCCAGCAGCGCAGGACTAGCGGTGATCGGGGAGCTGTTTTTT. It specifies CASSAGLAVIGELFF.

V gene TRBV5-1 combines with J gene TRBJ2-5; possibly TRBD1 for D (5 bases). V was cut by 0 bases and J by 2 bases, with 8 bases left in between. The germline V gene has CDR1 SGHRS and CDR2 YFSETQ. The CDR3 loop spans 14 amino acids. In nucleotides, the CDR3 is TGCGCCAGCAGCTTGGCAGGGAAACAAGAGACCCAGTACTTC. This encodes CASSLAGKQETQYF. The variable domain in full, with the rest retrieved from reference TRBV5-1 and TRBJ2-5, is KAGVTQTPRYLIKTRGQQVTLSCSPISGHRSVSWYQQTPGQGLQFLFEYFSETQRNKGNFPGRFSGRQFSNSRSEMNVSTLELGDSALYLCASSLAGKQETQYFGPGTRLLVL.

This clone was seen ten or more times. This chain links TRBV7-3 with TRBJ2-2; D is possibly TRBD2 (6 bases). The length of the CDR3 is 14 residues. Germline V gene data show CDR1 as SGHTA and CDR2 as FQGTGA. V lost 7 bases and J lost 2, with 11 bases in between. The CDR3 sequence: CASKKAGNTGELFF. As DNA, the CDR3 is TGTGCCAGCAAAAAGGCGGGAAACACCGGGGAGCTGTTTTTT.

This rearrangement joins TRBV5-1 to TRBJ1-1, with 7 bases lining up with TRBD1. CDR3 size: 16 residues. Germline lookup yields CDR1 SGHRS and CDR2 YFSETQ. Trimming cost V 2 bases and J 1 base; bases outside gene matches: 8. CDR3 in DNA: TGCGCCAGCAGCTTCGGACAGGTTAATAGGAACACTGAAGCTTTCTTT. This sequence encodes CASSFGQVNRNTEAFF.

The V and J genes are TRBV28 and TRBJ2-4; D call uncertain. V shed 5 bases and J shed 6 bases, with 14 bases lying between them. The CDR3 loop spans 14 amino acids. From germline, CDR1 is MDHEN and CDR2 SYDVKM. The CDR3 loop reads CASSLPGSGNIQYF. The CDR3 bases are TGTGCCAGCAGTCTCCCCGGTTCTGGAAACATTCAGTACTTC.

The sample holds one count of this clone. The chain combines TRBV27 with TRBJ2-3, with D possibly called TRBD1 or TRBD2 (5 bases each). CDR1 and CDR2 from the germline V gene are MNHEY and SMNVEV (reference sequence). The CDR3 consists of 15 residues. V was clipped by 2 bases and J by 4 bases, with 13 bases between them. The CDR3 spells CASSLTPPGPDTQYF. In DNA, the CDR3 is TGTGCCAGCAGTTTAACCCCCCCGGGGCCAGATACGCAGTATTTT.

The gene calls are TRBV5-1 and TRBJ2-2; D possibly corresponds to TRBD2 (5 bases). The CDR3 spans 15 residues. The ends were cut back, 4 bases at V and 5 bases at J, with 15 bases in the middle. Germline lookup yields CDR1 SGHRS and CDR2 YFSETQ. This chain's CDR3 is CASSPLLDPTGELFF. The CDR3 DNA sequence: TGCGCCAGCAGCCCCTTACTAGACCCGACCGGGGAGCTGTTTTTT.

The V gene is TRBV19, the J gene TRBJ2-5; D gene ambiguous. The V and J ends lost 4 bases and 2 bases respectively, with 8 bases between them. CDR3 length equals 13 residues. Germline V lookup: CDR1 LNHDA, CDR2 SQIVND (reference sequence). DNA for the CDR3: TGTGCCAGTAGTAACAAGCATCAAGAGACCCAGTACTTC. Encoded protein: CASSNKHQETQYF.

The genes are TRBV6-1 and TRBJ2-5, with a weak D call TRBD1 (6 bases). CDR3 length: 13 residues. V lost 9 bases and J lost 3, with 14 bases in between. CDR1 is MNHNS and CDR2 is SASEGT in the germline V gene. CDR3 residues: CASGQTLKETQYF. CDR3 nucleotide sequence: TGTGCCAGTGGACAGACGCTAAAAGAGACCCAGTACTTC.